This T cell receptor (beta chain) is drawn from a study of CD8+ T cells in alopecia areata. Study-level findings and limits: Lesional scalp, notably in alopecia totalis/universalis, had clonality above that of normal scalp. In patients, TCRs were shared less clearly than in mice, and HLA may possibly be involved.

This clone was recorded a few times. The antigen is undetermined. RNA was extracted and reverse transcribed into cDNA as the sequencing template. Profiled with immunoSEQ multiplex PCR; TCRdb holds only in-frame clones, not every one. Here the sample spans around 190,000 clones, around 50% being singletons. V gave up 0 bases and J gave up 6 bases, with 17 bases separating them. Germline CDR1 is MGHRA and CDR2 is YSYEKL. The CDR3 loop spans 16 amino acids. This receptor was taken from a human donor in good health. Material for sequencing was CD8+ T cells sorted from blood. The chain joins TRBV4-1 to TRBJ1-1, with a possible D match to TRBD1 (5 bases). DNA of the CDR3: TGCGCCAGCAGCCAAGACGCGAGTGGGAGGGGCGCTGAAGCTTTCTTT. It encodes CASSQDASGRGAEAFF.